A selection of T cell receptor beta chains follows, all from one sample in a study of blood T cell repertoires in COVID-19. Data came from immunoSEQ multiplex PCR; TCRdb stores just in-frame clones and leaves some out. The sample lists some 150,000 clones, approximately 90% occurring once. Sequencing was done on a sample of peripheral blood. Receptors were obtained from a woman older than 75 with acute or convalescent COVID-19. CDR3s include the opening cysteine and the closing phenylalanine or tryptophan.

V gene,CDR3 protein
TRBV11-1,CASSSGTGRFGGYTF
TRBV4-1,CASSQQSRGQTDTQYF
TRBV5-5,CASSLGYGAGELFF
TRBV7-9,CASNRDQETQYF
TRBV5-1,CASSLGRGEGMNEQFF
TRBV29-1,CSVEAWNTGELFF
TRBV15,CATSRDNPVRGEKLFF
TRBV7-3,CASSSGLAGAGELFF
TRBV5-6,CASSPDRGPGGYTF
TRBV7-9,CASSRTDEQYF
TRBV4-1,CASSPQGTNQPQHF
TRBV7-2,CASKRGAFYNEQFF
TRBV28,CASSSRQVGYTF
TRBV2,CASCRQPGTGELFF
TRBV6-6,CASSFGQPGNTIYF
TRBV7-3,CASSSSGLSTDTQYF
TRBV4-2,CASSQVEGLSYTF
TRBV18,CASSQGTYPPYEQYF
TRBV3-1/TRBV3-2,CASSQGLQLFF
TRBV4-1,CASSLEWGGRHEQFF
TRBV5-5,CASRPTGVLGNTIYF
TRBV7-9,CASSLALDRGSYNSPLHF
TRBV18,CASSTSTGQETQYF
TRBV27,CASSFSSGGGYNEQFF
TRBV7-2,CASSLHNPNEQFF
TRBV19,CASSEGGLNTEAFF
TRBV7-9,CASSFGLGENTEAFF
TRBV27,CASSLSRAGGRYNEQFF
TRBV7-8,CASSLLGQGNQPQHF
TRBV30,CACQEGGPGSPLHF
TRBV14,CASSQGLTKDYGYTF
TRBV5-4,CASSLRAGGNEKLFF
TRBV7-3,CASSSTGTGGTEAFF
TRBV29-1,CSANKGGEQYF
TRBV6-1,CASSEAGWGDWYGYTF
TRBV2,CASGFMNTEAFF
TRBV7-2,CASSSQRGGGETQYF
TRBV14,CASSPNWGRFSYNEQFF
TRBV30,CAWRRRGLRWRGTQYF
TRBV27,CASRTGGSYNEQFF
TRBV11-2,CASSGGTGGFYEQYF
TRBV29-1,CSARTGTYEQYF
TRBV29-1,CSVTQGFDGYTF